The 29 T cell receptor beta chains below come from one sample, sequenced in a study of T cell clonotyping in hematopoietic cell transplantation. Clones were sequenced by immunoSEQ multiplex PCR, and TCRdb holds only the in-frame ones, with some missing. Of roughly 7,000 clones listed, around 89% are singletons. The sample consisted of PBMCs, taken 30 days after allogeneic stem cell transplant. The receptors come from a female patient in her fifties who had an allogeneic stem cell transplant from an unrelated donor, so the T cells may come from the graft donor. Some clones in this sample may be carry-over from other donors' samples.

This clone occurred a few times. This rearrangement joins TRBV4-2 to TRBJ1-5; D is ambiguous. There are 17 residues in the CDR3. V was trimmed by 0 bases and J by 2 bases, leaving 14 bases between them. The V gene's germline CDR1 is LGHNA and CDR2 YNFKEQ. CDR3 DNA sequence: TGTGCCAGCAGCCAAGAGAGGGCCAGTTCGGGCAATCAGCCCCAGCATTTT. Translating it yields CASSQERASSGNQPQHF.

The V gene is TRBV7-2, the J gene TRBJ2-6; D unclear. The ends were cut back, 8 bases at V and 3 bases at J, with 8 bases in the middle. CDR1 and CDR2 (germline): SGHTA, FQGNSA. The CDR3 has 13 residues. The CDR3 here is CASDRDGANVLTF. In DNA, the CDR3 is TGTGCCAGCGATCGCGATGGGGCCAACGTCCTGACTTTC.

The CDR3: CATGDRAPGYTF. The CDR3 nucleotides are TGTGCCACCGGAGACAGGGCGCCTGGCTACACCTTC. V gene TRBV28 combines with J gene TRBJ1-2, with 7 bases lining up with TRBD1. CDR1 MDHEN and CDR2 SYDVKM come from the germline V gene. This CDR3 has 12 amino acids. V gave up 10 bases and J gave up 7 bases; unmatched junction bases: 9.

Points on this clone: Its ends do not fully match the called genes, so a read error is possible. The chain couples TRBV5-1 to TRBJ1-2; a possible D gene is TRBD1 (6 bases). CDR3 length equals 13 residues. The V gene's germline CDR1 is SGHRS and CDR2 YFSETQ. This CDR3 reads CACRGEGAKGYTF. The CDR3 DNA reads as TGCGCCTGCAGGGGAGAAGGGGCTAAGGGCTACACCTTC.

V is TRBV6-1 and J is TRBJ2-5; 9 nucleotides align to TRBD1. CDR1 and CDR2 from the germline V gene are MNHNS and SASEGT. The CDR3 is made up of 15 amino acids. V shed 6 bases, J shed 4 bases, and the junction held 9 bases outside the gene matches. The CDR3: CASSKDRGLGETQYF. As DNA, the CDR3 is TGTGCCAGCAGCAAGGACAGGGGTCTTGGAGAGACCCAGTACTTC.

The CDR3 sequence: CASSEGTSAFSYEQYF. The DNA for the CDR3 is TGTGCCAGCAGTGAAGGGACTAGCGCGTTTTCCTACGAGCAGTACTTC. This chain joins TRBV2 and TRBJ2-7; 9 bases agree with TRBD2. Germline lookup yields CDR1 SNHLY and CDR2 FYNNEI. The J segment lost 1 base and the V segment lost 1 base, leaving 5 bases of the junction unmatched. The CDR3 length is 16 residues.

To note about this clone: Compared with germline, one end of the junction differs, possibly owing to a read error. DNA of the CDR3: TGTGCCAGCAGGTTAGGACTATGTGGTAATCAGCCCCAGCATTTT. This sequence encodes CASRLGLCGNQPQHF. V is TRBV11-3 and J is TRBJ1-5; D remains unclear. The CDR3 has 15 amino acids. Per the germline V gene, CDR1 is SGHNT and CDR2 is YENEEA.

J is TRBJ2-3 and V is TRBV7-6; D is ambiguous. This CDR3 spans 11 amino acids. Germline V lookup: CDR1 SGHVS, CDR2 FNYEAQ. Trimming shortened V by 5 bases and J by 6 bases, and 6 bases separated the two germline ends. The chain's CDR3 is CASSGSDTQYF. CDR3 nucleotide sequence: TGTGCCAGCAGCGGTTCGGATACGCAGTATTTT.

The rearrangement links TRBV6-1 to TRBJ1-1, with 7 bases identical to TRBD1. CDR3 length: 15 amino acids. The germline gives CDR1 MNHNS, CDR2 SASEGT. Trimming cost V 11 bases and J 0 bases; bases outside gene matches: 12. CDR3 in DNA: TGTGCCGGGACCCGGGACAGCCACATGAACACTGAAGCTTTCTTT. Translation gives CAGTRDSHMNTEAFF.

V and J are TRBV5-1 and TRBJ1-2; 7 bases are a match to TRBD1. Germline V gene data show CDR1 as SGHRS and CDR2 as YFSETQ. With 0 bases clipped from V and 3 bases from J, the junction kept 5 bases outside the gene matches. The CDR3 runs to 15 residues. Written as DNA, the CDR3 is TGCGCCAGCAGCTTGGGAAGCACAGGGGACTATGGCTACACCTTC. Its protein product is CASSLGSTGDYGYTF.

The chain is built from TRBV19 and TRBJ2-5; tentative D call: TRBD1 (6 bases). This CDR3 has 11 amino acids. The germline V gene has CDR1 LNHDA and CDR2 SQIVND (reference sequence). V dropped 8 bases and J dropped 4 bases, with 8 bases sitting between them. The CDR3 coding sequence is TGTGCCAGTCAGACAGGAGAGACCCAGTACTTC. Its protein is CASQTGETQYF. The full variable domain, with the rest looked up from reference TRBV19 and TRBJ2-5, is DGGITQSPKYLFRKEGQNVTLSCEQNLNHDAMYWYRQDPGQGLRLIYYSQIVNDFQKGDIAEGYSVSREKKESFPLTVTSAQKNPTAFYLCASQTGETQYFGPGTRLLVL.

This sequence joins TRBV5-1 and TRBJ1-4, with 9 bases lining up with TRBD1. CDR1 and CDR2 (germline): SGHRS, YFSETQ. V was pared by 3 bases and J by 8 bases, with 5 bases of the junction left unmatched. The CDR3 contains 14 residues. CDR3 sequence reads: CASSSNRGREKLFF. In nucleotides, the CDR3 is TGCGCCAGCAGCTCCAACAGGGGGCGAGAAAAACTGTTTTTT.

This sequence joins TRBV6-6 and TRBJ1-1, with TRBD1 identical over 8 bases. The ends lost 6 bases at V and 1 base at J; junction bases unmatched: 4. The CDR3 totals 14 residues. Germline CDR1 reads MNHNY; CDR2 reads SVGAGI (reference sequence). The CDR3 nucleotides are TGTGCCAGCAGGCCCGGGACAGGGAACACTGAAGCTTTCTTT. Its protein is CASRPGTGNTEAFF.

The chain recombines TRBV25-1 with TRBJ2-3; possibly TRBD2 for D (6 bases). This CDR3 has 12 amino acids. The germline gives CDR1 MGHDK, CDR2 SYGVNS. V was pared by 3 bases and J by 6 bases, with 7 bases between. CDR3: CASSEGRDTQYF. The DNA of the CDR3 is TGTGCCAGCAGTGAGGGGAGGGATACGCAGTATTTT. Combining the CDR3 with reference TRBV25-1 and TRBJ2-3 gives the whole variable domain EADIYQTPRYLVIGTGKKITLECSQTMGHDKMYWYQQDPGMELHLIHYSYGVNSTEKGDLSSESTVSRIRTEHFPLTLESARPSHTSQYLCASSEGRDTQYFGPGTRLTVL.

The chain carries TRBV5-1 and TRBJ2-2; D gene uncertain. This CDR3 has 12 residues. Germline V lookup: CDR1 SGHRS, CDR2 YFSETQ. V lost 10 bases to trimming and J lost 2 bases, with 9 bases between them. CDR3 sequence: CASQVNTGELFF. The CDR3 DNA reads TGCGCCTCCCAGGTTAACACCGGGGAGCTGTTTTTT.

This clone was counted a few times. The V call is TRBV27, the J call TRBJ1-2, with 10 bases aligning to TRBD1. Germline loops: CDR1 MNHEY, CDR2 SMNVEV (reference sequence). The trim removed 6 bases at V and 6 bases at J, leaving 13 bases unmatched. The CDR3 consists of 16 residues. This CDR3 is CASRVSGQGLFHGYTF. The CDR3 DNA reads TGTGCCAGCAGGGTGTCGGGACAGGGGCTCTTTCATGGCTACACCTTC.

Only a few counts were recorded for this clone. The genes are TRBV27 and TRBJ2-2; a weak D match, TRBD1 (5 bases). The CDR3 is 15 amino acids. Germline loops: CDR1 MNHEY, CDR2 SMNVEV (reference sequence). Trimming removed 3 bases at V and 4 bases at J, with 12 bases between. This chain's CDR3 is CASSFRAQGTGELFF. In DNA form, the CDR3 reads TGTGCCAGCAGTTTCAGGGCCCAGGGCACCGGGGAGCTGTTTTTT.

V is TRBV7-3 and J is TRBJ2-7, with 11 bases lining up with TRBD2. The CDR3 has 14 amino acids. CDR1 and CDR2 (germline): SGHTA, FQGTGA. J lost 2 bases, V lost 5 bases, and 2 bases had no gene match. The CDR3 sequence is CASSIAGGPYEQYF. The CDR3 DNA reads TGTGCCAGCAGCATAGCGGGAGGGCCCTACGAGCAGTACTTC.

The chain links TRBV7-9 to TRBJ2-1; D not certain. V was clipped by 6 bases and J by 5 bases, with 11 bases between them. Germline V gives CDR1 SEHNR, CDR2 FQNEAQ (reference sequence). The CDR3 runs 13 residues. CDR3 loop: CASRFDRDNEQFF. The CDR3 bases are TGTGCCAGCAGATTCGACCGTGACAATGAGCAGTTCTTC. The full variable domain, rest sourced from reference TRBV7-9 and TRBJ2-1, is DTGVSQNPRHKITKRGQNVTFRCDPISEHNRLYWYRQTLGQGPEFLTYFQNEAQLEKSRLLSDRFSAERPKGSFSTLEIQRTEQGDSAMYLCASRFDRDNEQFFGPGTRLTVL.

The chain couples TRBV6-5 to TRBJ2-7; possible D gene TRBD2, 5 bases. Germline assignment: CDR1 MNHEY and CDR2 SVGAGI. Deletions cut 5 bases from V and 7 bases from J, with 21 bases between. This CDR3 is 15 amino acids long. The CDR3 sequence is CASSPWTSKSGEQYF. The CDR3 DNA reads as TGTGCCAGCAGTCCCTGGACCTCAAAAAGCGGAGAGCAGTACTTC.

The genes are TRBV28 and TRBJ1-4, with TRBD1 matching 8 bases. The CDR3 loop spans 13 amino acids. CDR1 MDHEN and CDR2 SYDVKM come from the germline V gene. Trimming took 7 bases from V and 8 from J; bases not matched to a gene: 6. The CDR3 sequence: CASIRGTGEKLFF. CDR3 nucleotides: TGTGCCAGCATCCGGGGGACAGGCGAAAAACTGTTTTTT.

This chain connects TRBV7-7 to TRBJ2-2, with a tentative D call TRBD1 (5 bases). Germline values: CDR1 SSHAT, CDR2 FNYEAQ (reference sequence). V lost 5 bases and J 4 bases, leaving 8 bases between the germline ends. The CDR3 runs 13 residues. In DNA, the CDR3 is TGTGCCAGCAGCCATGACAGCACCGGGGAGCTGTTTTTT. Its protein is CASSHDSTGELFF.

The CDR3 sequence is CASSQATGATEAFF. In DNA, the CDR3 is TGTGCCAGCAGCCAAGCGACCGGAGCCACTGAAGCTTTCTTT. V and J are TRBV5-6 and TRBJ1-1; D is ambiguous. CDR3 length: 14 amino acids. CDR1 is SGHDT and CDR2 is YYEEEE in the germline V gene. Trimming pared 4 bases from V and 4 bases from J, leaving 14 bases between.

The V call is TRBV25-1, the J call TRBJ1-1; a weak D match, TRBD1 (6 bases). Germline lookup yields CDR1 MGHDK and CDR2 SYGVNS. V was trimmed by 6 bases and J by 4 bases, leaving 18 bases between them. The CDR3 loop spans 15 amino acids. Here the CDR3 DNA reads TGTGCCAGCAGGATAGGGTCAGGGGATGCCACTGAAGCTTTCTTT. It is translated as CASRIGSGDATEAFF.

The V gene is TRBV6-6, the J gene TRBJ2-1, with 7 bases matching TRBD2. The CDR3 is 15 amino acids. The germline CDR1 and CDR2 sequences are MNHNY and SVGAGI (reference sequence). Trimming took 8 bases from V and 7 from J; bases not matched to a gene: 14. In DNA, the CDR3 is TGTGCCAGCTATGCCTTGGGACTAAGGGCGAATGAGCAGTTCTTC. Translating it yields CASYALGLRANEQFF.

V usage is TRBV2 and J usage is TRBJ1-1, with unresolved D. Germline V gene lookup returns CDR1 SNHLY and CDR2 FYNNEI. Trimming cost V 7 bases and J 6 bases, with 15 bases left between them. The CDR3 runs 13 residues. DNA for the CDR3: TGTGCCAGCAAGGGCAGAGTAGAATCTGAAGCTTTCTTT. Its translation is CASKGRVESEAFF.

The V and J genes are TRBV30 and TRBJ1-5; D gene ambiguous. The CDR3 loop spans 13 amino acids. The germline V gene encodes CDR1 GTSNPN and CDR2 SVGIG (reference sequence). V lost 5 bases to trimming and J lost 6 bases, with 14 bases between them. CDR3 sequence reads: CAWGEGWGQPQHF. CDR3 coding DNA: TGTGCCTGGGGCGAGGGTTGGGGTCAGCCCCAGCATTTT. The whole variable domain, remainder taken from reference TRBV30 and TRBJ1-5, is SQTIHQWPATLVQPVGSPLSLECTVEGTSNPNLYWYRQAAGRGLQLLFYSVGIGQISSEVPQNLSASRPQDRQFILSSKKLLLSDSGFYLCAWGEGWGQPQHFGDGTRLSIL.

V usage is TRBV21-1 and J usage is TRBJ1-2; the D call of TRBD1 is as the table states it, not checked on the DNA. TRBV21-1 is a known pseudogene. The CDR3 runs to 15 residues. This CDR3 reads CASSKADRGRHGYTF. As DNA, the CDR3 is TGTGCCAGCAGCAAAGCAGACAGGGGGAGGCATGGCTACACCTTC.

The rearrangement uses TRBV10-1 and TRBJ2-7, with a possible D match to TRBD2 (5 bases). The CDR3 length is 14 residues. Germline CDR1 and CDR2: WNHNN and SYGVQD (reference sequence). V was trimmed by 2 bases and J by 3 bases, leaving 11 bases between them. CDR3 loop: CASSEGPADYEQYF. The CDR3 DNA reads TGCGCCAGCAGTGAGGGGCCAGCGGACTACGAGCAGTACTTC.